This paragraph covers one T cell receptor (beta chain) sequence. The data originate from a study of shared clonotypes between healthy human individuals. Study information: The donor group consisted of two women and a few men, aged 18 to 49.

Sequencing used immunoSEQ multiplex PCR; TCRdb keeps in-frame clones, though not all of them. The table lists some 2,100,000 clones, approximately 95% of them singletons. V shed 5 bases and J shed 9 bases, with 8 bases lying between them. Germline-derived CDR1 and CDR2 are SNHLY and FYNNEI. This CDR3 spans 12 amino acids. Healthy and HIV-negative, the adult donors had no recent acute infections or vaccinations. The chain links TRBV2 to TRBJ1-6; the D is unclear. This TCR came from a man aged 18 to 29 in good health. The specimen was naive CD4+ T cells sorted from blood. Noted subset: CD45RA+ positively selected. In DNA form, the CDR3 reads TGTGCCAGCAGTTCTGCATTTTCACCCCTCCACTTT. Amino acids: CASSSAFSPLHF.